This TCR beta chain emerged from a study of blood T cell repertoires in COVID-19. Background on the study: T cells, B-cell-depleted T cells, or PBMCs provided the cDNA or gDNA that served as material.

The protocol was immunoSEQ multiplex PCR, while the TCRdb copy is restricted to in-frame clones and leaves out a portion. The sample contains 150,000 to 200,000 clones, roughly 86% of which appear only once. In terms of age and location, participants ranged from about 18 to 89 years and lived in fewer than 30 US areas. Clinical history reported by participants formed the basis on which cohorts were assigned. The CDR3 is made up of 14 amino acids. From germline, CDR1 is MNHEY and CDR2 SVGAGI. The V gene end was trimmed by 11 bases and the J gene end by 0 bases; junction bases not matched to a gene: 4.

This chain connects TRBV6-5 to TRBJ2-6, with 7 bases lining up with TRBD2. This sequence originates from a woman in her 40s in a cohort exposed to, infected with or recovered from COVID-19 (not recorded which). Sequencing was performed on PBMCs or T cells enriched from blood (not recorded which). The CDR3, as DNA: TGTGCCGGGGGGGGGAGCTCTGGGGCCAACGTCCTGACTTTC. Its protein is CAGGGSSGANVLTF.